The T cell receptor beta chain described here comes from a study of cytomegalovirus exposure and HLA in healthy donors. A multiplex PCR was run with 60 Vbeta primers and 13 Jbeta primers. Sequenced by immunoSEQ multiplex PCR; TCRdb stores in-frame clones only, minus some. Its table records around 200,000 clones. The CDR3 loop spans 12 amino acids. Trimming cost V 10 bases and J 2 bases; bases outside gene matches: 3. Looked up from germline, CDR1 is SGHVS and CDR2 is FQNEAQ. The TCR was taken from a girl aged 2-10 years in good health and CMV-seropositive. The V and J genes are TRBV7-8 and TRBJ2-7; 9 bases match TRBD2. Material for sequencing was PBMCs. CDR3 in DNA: TGTGCCACCCGGACTAGCGCCTACGAGCAGTACTTC. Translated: CATRTSAYEQYF.